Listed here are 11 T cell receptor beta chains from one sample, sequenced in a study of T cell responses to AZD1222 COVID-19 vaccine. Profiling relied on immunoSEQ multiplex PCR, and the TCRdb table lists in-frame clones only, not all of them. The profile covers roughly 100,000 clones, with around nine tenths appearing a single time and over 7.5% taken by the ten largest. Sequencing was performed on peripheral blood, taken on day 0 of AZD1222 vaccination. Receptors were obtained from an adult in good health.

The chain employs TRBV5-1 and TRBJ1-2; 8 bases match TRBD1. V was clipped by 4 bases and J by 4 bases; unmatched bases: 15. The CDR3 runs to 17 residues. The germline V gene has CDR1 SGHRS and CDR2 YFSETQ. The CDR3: CASSISPAGGATYGYTF. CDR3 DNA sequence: TGCGCCAGCAGCATATCACCAGCAGGGGGCGCTACCTATGGCTACACCTTC.

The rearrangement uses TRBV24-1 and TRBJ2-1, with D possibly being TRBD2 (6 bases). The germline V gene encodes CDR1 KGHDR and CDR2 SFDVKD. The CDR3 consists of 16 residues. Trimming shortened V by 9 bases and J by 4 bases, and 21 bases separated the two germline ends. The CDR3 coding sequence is TGTGCCACCGAATCCATAGCGACTAGAGATTACAATGAGCAGTTCTTC. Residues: CATESIATRDYNEQFF.

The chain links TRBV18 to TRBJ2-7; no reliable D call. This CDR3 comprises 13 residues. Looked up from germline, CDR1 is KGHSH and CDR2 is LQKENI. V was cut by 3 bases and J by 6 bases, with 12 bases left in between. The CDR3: CASSPGSASEQYF. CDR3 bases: TGTGCCAGCTCACCGGGATCGGCGAGCGAGCAGTACTTC. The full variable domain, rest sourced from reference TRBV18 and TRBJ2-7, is NAGVMQNPRHLVRRRGQEARLRCSPMKGHSHVYWYRQLPEEGLKFMVYLQKENIIDESGMPKERFSAEFPKEGPSILRIQQVVRGDSAAYFCASSPGSASEQYFGPGTRLTVT.

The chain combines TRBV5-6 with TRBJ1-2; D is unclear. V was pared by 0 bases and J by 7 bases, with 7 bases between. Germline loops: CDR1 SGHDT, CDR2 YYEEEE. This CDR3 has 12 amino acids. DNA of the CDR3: TGTGCCAGCAGCTTGGAGGAGGGTGGCTACACCTTC. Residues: CASSLEEGGYTF.

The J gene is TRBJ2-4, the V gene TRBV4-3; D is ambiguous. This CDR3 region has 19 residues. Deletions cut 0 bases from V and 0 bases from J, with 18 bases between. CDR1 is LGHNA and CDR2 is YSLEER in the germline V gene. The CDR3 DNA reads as TGCGCCAGCAGCCAAGATCCTATTAAGGCCACCCTAGCCAAAAACATTCAGTACTTC. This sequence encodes CASSQDPIKATLAKNIQYF.

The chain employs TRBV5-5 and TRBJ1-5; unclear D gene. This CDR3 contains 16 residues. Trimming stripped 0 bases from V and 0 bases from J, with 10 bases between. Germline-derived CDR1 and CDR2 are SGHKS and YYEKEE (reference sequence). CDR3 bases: TGTGCCAGCAGCTTGGCTTTTAGTACTAGCAATCAGCCCCAGCATTTT. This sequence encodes CASSLAFSTSNQPQHF. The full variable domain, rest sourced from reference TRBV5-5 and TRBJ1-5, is DAGVTQSPTHLIKTRGQQVTLRCSPISGHKSVSWYQQVLGQGPQFIFQYYEKEERGRGNFPDRFSARQFPNYSSELNVNALLLGDSALYLCASSLAFSTSNQPQHFGDGTRLSIL.

In DNA form, the CDR3 reads TGTGCCAGCAGCCTTGATGGCAATCAGCCCCAGCATTTT. Its protein product is CASSLDGNQPQHF. The chain has TRBV2 and TRBJ1-5, with unresolved D. The germline V gene has CDR1 SNHLY and CDR2 FYNNEI. This CDR3 region has 13 residues. V shed 6 bases and J shed 2 bases, with 8 bases lying between them.

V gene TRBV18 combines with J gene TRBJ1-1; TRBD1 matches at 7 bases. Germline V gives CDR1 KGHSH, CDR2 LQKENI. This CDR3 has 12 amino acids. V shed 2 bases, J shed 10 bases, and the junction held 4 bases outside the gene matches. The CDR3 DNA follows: TGTGCCAGCTCACCAGACAGGGAGGGAGCTTTCTTT. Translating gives CASSPDREGAFF.

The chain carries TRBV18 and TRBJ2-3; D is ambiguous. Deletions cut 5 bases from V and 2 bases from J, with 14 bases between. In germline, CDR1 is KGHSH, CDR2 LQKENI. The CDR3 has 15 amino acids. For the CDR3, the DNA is TGTGCCAGCTCAGCAGAGCTTCAGAACACAGATACGCAGTATTTT. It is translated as CASSAELQNTDTQYF.

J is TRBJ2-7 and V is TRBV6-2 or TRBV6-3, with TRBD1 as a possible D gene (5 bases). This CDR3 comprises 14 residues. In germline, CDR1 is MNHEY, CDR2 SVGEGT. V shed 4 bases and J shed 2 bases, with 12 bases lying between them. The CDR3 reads CASSSLGRAYEQYF. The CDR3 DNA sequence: TGTGCCAGCAGTTCCTTAGGCAGGGCCTACGAGCAGTACTTC.

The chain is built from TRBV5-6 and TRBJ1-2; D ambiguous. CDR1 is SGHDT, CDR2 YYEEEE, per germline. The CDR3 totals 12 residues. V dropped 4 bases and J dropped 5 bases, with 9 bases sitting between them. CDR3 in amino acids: CASSTLRYGYTF. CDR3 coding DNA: TGTGCCAGCAGCACCCTACGGTATGGCTACACCTTC.